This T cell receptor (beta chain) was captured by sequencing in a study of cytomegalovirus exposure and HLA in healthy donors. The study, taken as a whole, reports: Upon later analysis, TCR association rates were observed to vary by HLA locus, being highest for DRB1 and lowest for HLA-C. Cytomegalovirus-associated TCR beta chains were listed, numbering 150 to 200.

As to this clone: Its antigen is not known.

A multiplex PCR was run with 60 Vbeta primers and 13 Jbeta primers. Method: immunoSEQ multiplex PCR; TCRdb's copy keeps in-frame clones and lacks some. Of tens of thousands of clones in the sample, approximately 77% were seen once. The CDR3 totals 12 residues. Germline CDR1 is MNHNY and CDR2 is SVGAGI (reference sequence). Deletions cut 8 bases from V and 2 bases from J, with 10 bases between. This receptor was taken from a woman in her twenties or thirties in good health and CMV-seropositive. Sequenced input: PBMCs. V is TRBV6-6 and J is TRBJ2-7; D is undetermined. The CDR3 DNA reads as TGTGCCAGCTGCGGCTTAACCTACGAGCAGTACTTC. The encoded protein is CASCGLTYEQYF.